A single sample is the source of the 12 T cell receptor beta chains below, sequenced in a study of T cells in Graves' hyperthyroidism and ophthalmopathy (dated by TCRdb to 2018 to 2020). Preparation of the library involved multiplex PCR. Sequenced on an Illumina HiSeq 2000. The TCR beta CDR3 regions were amplified from the RNA transcripts. The TCR CDR3 was subjected to a first round of RT-PCR using the HTBI primer set and the Qiagen OneStep RT-PCR kit. Through fastp at Q25 and MiXCR, TCRdb rebuilt clones from the public reads, retaining in-frame beta chains. CDR3 protein sequences are deduplicated, and each keeps its most common genes and DNA. Within this sample are a few hundred thousand distinct CDR3 sequences, with 20% to 25% of them counted one time only. The ten largest make up less than 85% of the sample. Sequenced sample: blood. Every receptor here comes from a man aged 50 to 60 with Graves' hyperthyroidism.

V usage is TRBV19 and J usage is TRBJ2-2; 15 bases align to TRBD2. Germline lookup yields CDR1 LNHDA and CDR2 SQIVND (reference sequence). J gave up 10 bases and V 4 bases, and 4 bases lay outside the gene matches. The CDR3 loop spans 15 amino acids. The CDR3 DNA sequence: TGTGCCAGTAGTAGGACTAGCGGGAGGGCAGCGGAGCTGTTTTTT. It is translated as CASSRTSGRAAELFF.

Comments on this clonotype: A single base separates this from a much larger clone, so it may be a read error. J is TRBJ2-7 and V is TRBV18; D is uncertain. This CDR3 is 11 amino acids long. The germline gives CDR1 KGHSH, CDR2 LQKENI. The CDR3 DNA reads TGTGCCAGCCCACCAAAAGACGAGCAGTACTTC. Residues: CASPPKDEQYF.

This clonotype was found a few times. The V call is TRBV6-1, the J call TRBJ2-7; 10 bases agree with TRBD1. The CDR3 covers 14 residues. Germline assignment: CDR1 MNHNS and CDR2 SASEGT. Unmatched junction bases numbered 6, after V lost 7 bases and J lost 3 bases. CDR3 nucleotide sequence: TGTGCCAGCAAAGACAGGGGGCCCTTCTACGAGCAGTACTTC. Translated: CASKDRGPFYEQYF.

This clonotype came up a few times. This chain connects TRBV20-1 to TRBJ2-4; the match to TRBD1 covers 7 bases. Per germline, CDR1 DFQATT and CDR2 SNEGSKA (reference sequence). This CDR3 contains 15 residues. V shed 3 bases, J shed 6 bases, and the junction held 11 bases outside the gene matches. The CDR3: CSASKNRQGANIQYF. CDR3 bases: TGCAGTGCTAGCAAAAACCGACAGGGAGCAAACATTCAGTACTTC.

This clonotype was seen ten or more times. The rearrangement links TRBV7-9 to TRBJ2-7, with 8 positions matching TRBD1. Germline CDR1 and CDR2: SEHNR and FQNEAQ (reference sequence). With 5 bases clipped from V and 5 bases from J, the junction kept 5 bases outside the gene matches. There are 13 residues in the CDR3. As DNA, the CDR3 is TGTGCCAGCAGCCCCAGGGGGCCGGACGAGCAGTACTTC. As protein: CASSPRGPDEQYF.

This clonotype was observed a handful of times. The V call is TRBV7-2, the J call TRBJ2-1; D uncertain. Germline values: CDR1 SGHTA, CDR2 FQGNSA. The CDR3 sequence is 11 residues long. V lost 2 bases, J lost 13 bases, and 9 bases lay in between. The CDR3 coding sequence is TGTGCCAGCAGCTTATTATCAGTACAGTTCTTC. Protein sequence: CASSLLSVQFF.

This clonotype was seen only a few times. The chain recombines TRBV12-3 or TRBV12-4 with TRBJ2-5; tentative D call: TRBD1 (6 bases). The CDR3 length is 16 residues. V lost 3 bases and J 4 bases, leaving 18 bases between the germline ends. Here the CDR3 DNA reads TGTGCCAGCAGTTTCCCCCTTCAGGGGCTTACAGAGACCCAGTACTTC. As protein: CASSFPLQGLTETQYF.

The J gene is TRBJ2-6, the V gene TRBV30; D is uncertain. Germline CDR1 is GTSNPN and CDR2 is SVGIG (reference sequence). This CDR3 spans 14 amino acids. The V and J ends lost 4 bases and 4 bases respectively, with 11 bases between them. The CDR3 protein is CAWTNYRGANVLTF. In DNA, the CDR3 is TGTGCCTGGACTAATTACCGGGGGGCCAACGTCCTGACTTTC.

The V and J genes are TRBV28 and TRBJ2-2; TRBD2 matches 15 bases. Germline V gene sequence: CDR1 MDHEN, CDR2 SYDVKM. This CDR3 has 18 amino acids. J gave up 3 bases and V 5 bases, and 7 bases lay outside the gene matches. CDR3 loop: CASSGGLAGGPDTGELFF. CDR3 sequence (DNA): TGTGCCAGCAGTGGCGGACTAGCGGGAGGGCCCGACACCGGGGAGCTGTTTTTT.

The chain uses TRBV6-2 or TRBV6-3 and TRBJ1-2; no definite D call. V was trimmed by 6 bases and J by 0 bases, leaving 8 bases between them. CDR1 and CDR2 from the germline V gene are MNHEY and SVGEGT. This CDR3 is 13 amino acids long. The CDR3 DNA sequence: TGTGCCAGCAGGACGACAACTAACTATGGCTACACCTTC. This codes for CASRTTTNYGYTF.

V is TRBV27 and J is TRBJ1-2; 10 nucleotides line up with TRBD1. Trimming at V came to 5 bases and at J to 4 bases, leaving 10 bases not matched to a gene. The CDR3 length is 16 residues. Germline V lookup: CDR1 MNHEY, CDR2 SMNVEV (reference sequence). The CDR3 nucleotides are TGTGCCAGCAGTGATACCCGGGACAGGGGCGCCTATGGCTACACCTTC. It yields the protein CASSDTRDRGAYGYTF.

The chain employs TRBV18 and TRBJ2-2; 8 nucleotides match TRBD1. Unmatched junction bases numbered 5, after V lost 3 bases and J lost 5 bases. CDR1 is KGHSH, CDR2 LQKENI, per germline. The CDR3 loop spans 15 amino acids. CDR3 bases: TGTGCCAGCTCACCTCGGACAGGGAGTACCGGGGAGCTGTTTTTT. The encoded protein is CASSPRTGSTGELFF.